The clone carrying this T cell receptor (beta chain) was found many times. Its antigen is not known. Trimming removed 5 bases at V and 4 bases at J, with 12 bases between. This CDR3 is 15 amino acids long. CDR1 and CDR2 (germline): MNHNS, SASEGT. The sample belongs to a study of T cell repertoires in cytomegalovirus infection. Overall study context: The public TCR beta signatures pointed to both CMV infection and matching HLA type. The study's findings and limits: Cumulated frequencies of public TCR beta families served to identify carriers of CMV plus the relevant HLA. The ex vivo response was dominated by HLA-C-restricted CMV-specific TCR beta clonotypes.

TCRdb processed the reads anew with MiXCR; each CDR3 protein has one entry. In the table there are about 260,000 distinct CDR3 sequences, approximately 9% of which are singletons. The chain combines TRBV6-1 with TRBJ2-6, with a tentative D call TRBD2 (5 bases). The TCR was taken from a human donor in good health (CMV status not recorded). Some clones in this sample may be carry-over from other donors' samples. What was sequenced was PBMCs. In nucleotides, the CDR3 is TGTGCCAGCAGTTACCTCGGGGAAGGGGCCAACGTCCTGACTTTC. Translation: CASSYLGEGANVLTF.